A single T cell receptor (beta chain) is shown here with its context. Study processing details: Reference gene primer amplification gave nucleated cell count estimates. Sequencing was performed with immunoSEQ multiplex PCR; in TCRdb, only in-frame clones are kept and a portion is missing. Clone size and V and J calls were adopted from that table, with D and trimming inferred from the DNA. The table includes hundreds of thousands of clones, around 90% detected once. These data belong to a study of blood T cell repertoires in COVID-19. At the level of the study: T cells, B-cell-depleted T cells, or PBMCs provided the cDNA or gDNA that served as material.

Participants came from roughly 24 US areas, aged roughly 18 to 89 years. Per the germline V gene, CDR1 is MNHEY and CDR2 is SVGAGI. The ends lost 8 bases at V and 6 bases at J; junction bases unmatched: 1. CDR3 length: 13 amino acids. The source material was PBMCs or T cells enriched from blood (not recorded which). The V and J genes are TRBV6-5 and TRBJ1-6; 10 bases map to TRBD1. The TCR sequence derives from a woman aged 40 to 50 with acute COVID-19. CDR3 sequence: CASGDRGNSPLHF. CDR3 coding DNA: TGTGCCAGCGGGGACAGGGGTAATTCACCCCTCCACTTT.